The clone carrying this TCR beta chain has just a few counts. These data are taken from a study of cytomegalovirus exposure and HLA in healthy donors. Study information: Most donors, roughly 82% of 398 genotyped, fell in the Caucasian-associated ancestry cluster.

CDR1 and CDR2 from the germline V gene are SEHNR and FQNEAQ (reference sequence). The CDR3 sequence is 13 residues long. A multiplex PCR was run with 60 Vbeta primers and 13 Jbeta primers. Only in-frame clones appear in the TCRdb table, and some are missing; sequencing was by immunoSEQ multiplex PCR. This sample has about 120,000 clones; roughly 77% occur once, and the top ten carry around 2%. The chain recombines TRBV7-9 with TRBJ2-5; TRBD2 agrees at 8 bases. The J call could be wrong; TRBJ2-7 is a better fit for the DNA end. This TCR was recovered from a man between 40 and 49 years old in good health and CMV-seronegative. The sequenced sample consisted of PBMCs. CDR3 DNA: TGTGCCAGCAGCTTTGGGCGGGGGGACGAGCAGTACTTC. It translates to CASSFGRGDEQYF.